This T cell receptor (beta chain) was observed in a study of Graves' ophthalmopathy and Graves' hyperthyroidism. Amplification targeted the TCR beta CDR3 regions, with RNA transcripts as the source material. HTBI primers were used in a first-round RT-PCR, which preceded a second-round multiplex PCR. MiXCR, run by TCRdb on the multiplex PCR reads, gives a single entry per CDR3 protein. The sample has hundreds of thousands of distinct CDR3 sequences, 22% seen once. This CDR3 region has 15 residues. CDR1 SEHNR and CDR2 FQNEAQ come from the germline V gene (reference sequence). V shed 2 bases and J shed 5 bases, with 15 bases lying between them. Study-wide results and limits: Progression of ophthalmopathy was predicted by the model with about 66% sensitivity and roughly 73% specificity.

Of note for this clonotype: Its target is unknown.

This TCR derives from a woman under 30 with stable Graves' hyperthyroidism. Some clones in this sample may be carry-over from other donors' samples. This chain uses TRBV7-9 with TRBJ2-5, with D possibly being TRBD2 (5 bases). Sequenced input: peripheral blood. The CDR3 reads CASSLLSSRRETQYF. The CDR3 DNA sequence: TGTGCCAGCAGCTTATTGTCTAGCCGACGGGAGACCCAGTACTTC.